These 7 T cell receptor beta chains were sequenced from one sample in a study of shared clonotypes between healthy human individuals. Repertoires were generated with immunoSEQ multiplex PCR, while TCRdb's copy carries only in-frame clones and drops some. Among millions of clones listed, over 85% were seen once. Source material: naive CD4+ T cells from PBMCs. Subset indicated: CD45RA+ positively selected. The receptors were sampled from a man between 18 and 35 years old in good health. Some clones in this sample may be carry-over from other donors' samples.

This clone showed up just a few times. V usage is TRBV6-5 and J usage is TRBJ1-5, with TRBD1 identical over 7 bases. CDR1 MNHEY and CDR2 SVGAGI come from the germline V gene. V trimming: 5 bases; J trimming: 6 bases; junction bases outside the gene matches: 4. This CDR3 is 13 amino acids long. In DNA, the CDR3 is TGTGCCAGCAGTGTCAGGGGGGCTCAGCCCCAGCATTTT. It codes for CASSVRGAQPQHF.

The V gene is TRBV19, the J gene TRBJ1-5; a possible D gene is TRBD1 (6 bases). The CDR3 consists of 15 residues. V gave up 9 bases and J gave up 7 bases, with 22 bases separating them. Germline assignment: CDR1 LNHDA and CDR2 SQIVND (reference sequence). DNA of the CDR3: TGTGCCAGCAGTGAGATTGCGGGGGCGCGACAGCCCCAGCATTTT. It is translated as CASSEIAGARQPQHF. Complete variable domain (other parts from reference TRBV19 and TRBJ1-5): DGGITQSPKYLFRKEGQNVTLSCEQNLNHDAMYWYRQDPGQGLRLIYYSQIVNDFQKGDIAEGYSVSREKKESFPLTVTSAQKNPTAFYLCASSEIAGARQPQHFGDGTRLSIL.

The chain uses TRBV29-1 and TRBJ1-3; D perhaps matches TRBD1 (5 bases). Germline V CDR1 and CDR2: SQVTM, ANQGSEA. V was clipped by 5 bases and J by 14 bases, with 16 bases between them. The CDR3 contains 11 residues. The CDR3 loop is CSVRDPGPVYF. The CDR3 DNA is TGCAGCGTTCGGGACCCAGGACCCGTATATTTT.

The genes are TRBV6-5 and TRBJ1-1; no definite D call. The germline V gene encodes CDR1 MNHEY and CDR2 SVGAGI. V gave up 6 bases and J gave up 0 bases, with 8 bases separating them. This CDR3 comprises 13 residues. The CDR3 DNA sequence: TGTGCCAGCAGGGGTAAGTTGAACACTGAAGCTTTCTTT. It codes for CASRGKLNTEAFF.

This sequence joins TRBV4-1 and TRBJ1-3; D gene unclear. CDR1 is MGHRA and CDR2 is YSYEKL in the germline V gene. V dropped 2 bases and J dropped 4 bases, with 6 bases sitting between them. The CDR3 length is 13 residues. The CDR3 sequence: CASSQLQGNTIYF. In DNA form, the CDR3 reads TGCGCCAGCAGCCAACTACAAGGAAACACCATATATTTT.

The chain joins TRBV19 to TRBJ2-7; D possibly matches TRBD1 or TRBD2 (5 bases each). V was clipped by 8 bases and J by 4 bases, with 18 bases between them. This CDR3 comprises 14 residues. The germline V gene encodes CDR1 LNHDA and CDR2 SQIVND (reference sequence). The CDR3 sequence is CASSPRDGLYEQYF. The CDR3 DNA is TGTGCCAGTTCCCCCCGGGACGGCTTATACGAGCAGTACTTC.

The chain has TRBV18 and TRBJ2-7; D is possibly TRBD1 (6 bases). CDR3 size: 14 residues. Germline V gene lookup returns CDR1 KGHSH and CDR2 LQKENI. V dropped 3 bases and J dropped 5 bases, with 14 bases sitting between them. The CDR3 sequence is CASSPWSGQHEQYF. CDR3 sequence (DNA): TGTGCCAGCTCACCTTGGTCAGGACAGCACGAGCAGTACTTC.